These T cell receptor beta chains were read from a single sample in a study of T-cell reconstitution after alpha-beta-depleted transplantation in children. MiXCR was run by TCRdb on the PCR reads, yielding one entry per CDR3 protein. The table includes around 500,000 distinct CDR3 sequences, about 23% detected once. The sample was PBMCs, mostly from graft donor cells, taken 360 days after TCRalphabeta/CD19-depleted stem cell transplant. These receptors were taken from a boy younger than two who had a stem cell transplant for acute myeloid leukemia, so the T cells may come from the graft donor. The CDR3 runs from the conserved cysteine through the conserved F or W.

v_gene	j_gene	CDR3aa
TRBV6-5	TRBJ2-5	CASSYRGQGAGKTQYF
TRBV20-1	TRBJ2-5	CSALQLTSGVETQYF
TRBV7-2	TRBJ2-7	CASSYGGGIEQYF
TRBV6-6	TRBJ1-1	CASRDRVEAFF
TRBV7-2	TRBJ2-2	CASNGEPIGELFF
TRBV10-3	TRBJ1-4	CAISGVGTNEKLFF
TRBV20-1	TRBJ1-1	CSAEDRLNTEAFF
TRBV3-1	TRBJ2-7	CASSPTVEDTSYEQYF
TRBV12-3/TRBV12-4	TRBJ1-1	CASKGTGNRAFF
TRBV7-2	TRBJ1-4	CASSLAGQGAYEKLFF
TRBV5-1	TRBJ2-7	CASTTPKSYEQYF
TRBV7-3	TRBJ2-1	CASSYSGGNEQFF
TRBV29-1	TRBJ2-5	CSVGLGLVRETQYF
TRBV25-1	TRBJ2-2	CASRGTGGVTGELFF
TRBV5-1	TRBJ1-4	CASSPGLRGNEKLFF